The 32 T cell receptor beta chains below come from one sample, sequenced in a study of T cell repertoires in cytomegalovirus infection. TCRdb itself ran the reads through MiXCR, one entry per CDR3 protein. Seen here are 350,000 to 550,000 distinct CDR3 sequences, under 40% observed once, and the top ten hold roughly an eighth. The sequenced sample consisted of PBMCs. All receptors come from a human donor in good health (CMV status not recorded). Some clones in this sample may be carry-over from other donors' samples.

Remarks on this clonotype: This may arise from a read error, as a much more abundant clone is one base away. The chain recombines TRBV6-1 with TRBJ2-1, with D possibly being TRBD2 (8 bases). Trimming stripped 10 bases from V and 7 bases from J, with 26 bases between. Germline V gene data show CDR1 as MNHNS and CDR2 as SASEGT. The CDR3 runs 16 residues. The DNA of the CDR3 is TGTGCCATCAAAAACAGGGGACTAGACCGTGAGAATGAGCAGTTCTTC. This encodes CAIKNRGLDRENEQFF.

The rearrangement links TRBV7-9 to TRBJ1-2, with 7 bases lining up with TRBD1. The CDR3 extends over 14 amino acids. CDR1 and CDR2 (germline): SEHNR, FQNEAQ (reference sequence). Trimming cost V 2 bases and J 10 bases; bases outside gene matches: 10. The CDR3 protein is CASSLTGVNYFYTF. The CDR3 DNA sequence: TGTGCCAGCAGCTTAACAGGGGTTAACTATTTCTACACCTTC.

The sample holds many counts of this clonotype. The chain joins TRBV12-3 or TRBV12-4 to TRBJ1-1; 11 bases agree with TRBD1. This CDR3 has 16 residues. V lost 3 bases and J lost 0; bases outside the gene matches: 3. CDR3 nucleotide sequence: TGTGCCAGCAGTTTCGGGACAGGGGGGATGAACACTGAAGCTTTCTTT. It translates to CASSFGTGGMNTEAFF.

In its sample, this clonotype was seen many times. Here the CDR3 DNA reads TGTGCCAGCAGTACATCAGGAGCAGCTTTCTTT. It specifies CASSTSGAAFF. The rearrangement joins TRBV12-3 or TRBV12-4 to TRBJ1-1; D is unresolved. The germline V and J ends were trimmed by 5 bases and 10 bases, with 11 bases remaining between them. The CDR3 spans 11 residues.

This clonotype has a handful of counts. The V gene is TRBV11-2, the J gene TRBJ2-1; 12 bases map to TRBD2. V was clipped by 3 bases and J by 9 bases; unmatched bases: 9. The CDR3 is made up of 16 amino acids. Germline CDR1 and CDR2: SGHAT and FQNNGV. This CDR3 reads CASSFLTSGGSGEQFF. The DNA for the CDR3 is TGTGCCAGCAGCTTCCTCACTAGCGGGGGGAGTGGTGAGCAGTTCTTC.

There are many counts of this clonotype. The genes are TRBV7-2 and TRBJ1-4; 8 nucleotides align to TRBD1. V lost 3 bases to trimming and J lost 3 bases; unmatched junction nucleotides: 3. CDR1 is SGHTA, CDR2 FQGNSA, per germline. This CDR3 comprises 15 residues. The CDR3 DNA follows: TGTGCCAGCAGCTTGCAACAGGGGGCTAATGAAAAACTGTTTTTT. As protein: CASSLQQGANEKLFF.

This clonotype was counted between two and nine times. The CDR3 nucleotides read TGTGCCAGCACCCTGAGGAATTCACCCCTCCACTTT. This codes for CASTLRNSPLHF. V gene TRBV12-3 or TRBV12-4 combines with J gene TRBJ1-6, with D uncertain. The ends were cut back, 7 bases at V and 7 bases at J, with 8 bases in the middle. The CDR3 covers 12 residues.

The chain combines TRBV6-1 with TRBJ1-1; D is unclear. V dropped 6 bases and J dropped 6 bases, with 14 bases sitting between them. The CDR3 has 13 residues. Germline assignment: CDR1 MNHNS and CDR2 SASEGT. CDR3 sequence reads: CASSQRGRAEAFF. DNA of the CDR3: TGTGCCAGCAGCCAACGAGGGAGGGCTGAAGCTTTCTTT.

The chain has TRBV12-5 and TRBJ1-4; 9 nucleotides align to TRBD1. The CDR3 runs to 18 residues. From germline, CDR1 is LGHNT and CDR2 FRNRAP. Germline trimming cut 2 bases from V and 3 bases from J; bases unmatched to any gene: 10. This chain's CDR3 is CASGLRPGTGPPNEKLFF. As DNA, the CDR3 is TGTGCTAGTGGTTTGAGGCCCGGGACAGGGCCACCTAATGAAAAACTGTTTTTT.

The J gene is TRBJ2-5, the V gene TRBV9; the D call may be TRBD1 or TRBD2 (5 bases each). The CDR3 is 16 amino acids. V lost 0 bases, J lost 2 bases, and 14 bases lay in between. Germline V gives CDR1 SGDLS, CDR2 YYNGEE. As DNA, the CDR3 is TGTGCCAGCAGCGTAGGCGGGTGGGGCGTTCAAGAGACCCAGTACTTC. Protein sequence: CASSVGGWGVQETQYF.

This CDR3 is CASSLAAGSFEEQYF. In nucleotides, the CDR3 is TGTGCCAGCAGCTTAGCGGCAGGCTCCTTCGAAGAGCAGTACTTC. This rearrangement joins TRBV7-6 to TRBJ2-1; D gene ambiguous. The DNA end is more similar to TRBJ2-7, so the J call may be wrong. Germline CDR1 and CDR2: SGHVS and FNYEAQ. CDR3 length equals 15 residues.

A few counts support this clonotype. The V and J genes are TRBV4-1 and TRBJ2-1, with 9 bases lining up with TRBD1. The V segment lost 4 bases and the J segment 5 bases; nucleotides outside the gene matches: 12. Per the germline V gene, CDR1 is MGHRA and CDR2 is YSYEKL. The CDR3 sequence is 17 residues long. The CDR3 DNA is TGCGCCAGCAGCCCTCGGGGGACAGGGATAGGTAACAATGAGCAGTTCTTC. Protein: CASSPRGTGIGNNEQFF.

This clonotype was seen more than once but under ten times. This chain connects TRBV19 to TRBJ1-1; D call uncertain. Germline lookup yields CDR1 LNHDA and CDR2 SQIVND (reference sequence). Between the trimmed V and J ends, which lost 6 bases and 8 bases, there was a span of 13 bases. The CDR3 runs 12 residues. The CDR3 here is CASRTDRREAFF. The CDR3 nucleotides read TGTGCCAGTAGGACCGACCGGAGGGAAGCTTTCTTT.

This chain links TRBV6-1 with TRBJ1-1; D is possibly TRBD1 (6 bases). This CDR3 comprises 15 residues. V was clipped by 2 bases and J by 3 bases, with 13 bases between them. CDR1 is MNHNS and CDR2 is SASEGT in the germline V gene. CDR3 sequence: CASSEYGAGDTEAFF. DNA of the CDR3: TGTGCCAGCAGTGAATATGGGGCAGGGGACACTGAAGCTTTCTTT.

The chain combines TRBV6-8 with TRBJ1-3, with 7 bases aligning to TRBD1. Trimming cost V 6 bases and J 0 bases; bases outside gene matches: 2. The CDR3 totals 14 residues. Germline CDR1 MNHGY, CDR2 SAAAGT. The CDR3 DNA is TGTGCCAGCAGACAGGGGATCTCTGGAAACACCATATATTTT. This sequence encodes CASRQGISGNTIYF.

The chain recombines TRBV7-2 with TRBJ2-2; D gene unclear. This CDR3 is built from 15 residues. Germline CDR1 is SGHTA and CDR2 is FQGNSA. Trimming stripped 1 base from V and 3 bases from J, with 9 bases between. The CDR3 DNA follows: TGTGCCAGCAGCTTAGTAGACACTTACACCGGGGAGCTGTTTTTT. It codes for CASSLVDTYTGELFF. Variable domain in full (rest from reference TRBV7-2 and TRBJ2-2): GAGVSQSPSNKVTEKGKDVELRCDPISGHTALYWYRQSLGQGLEFLIYFQGNSAPDKSGLPSDRFSAERTGGSVSTLTIQRTQQEDSAVYLCASSLVDTYTGELFFGEGSRLTVL.

The chain recombines TRBV5-1 with TRBJ1-2; weak D call: TRBD1 (6 bases). From germline, CDR1 is SGHRS and CDR2 YFSETQ. The CDR3 is 15 residues long. The germline V and J ends were trimmed by 7 bases and 2 bases, with 18 bases remaining between them. The CDR3 is CASGAGTTRNYGYTF. The CDR3 coding sequence is TGCGCCAGCGGAGCCGGGACAACTCGGAACTATGGCTACACCTTC.

The table lists this clonotype with a few counts. This chain uses TRBV2 with TRBJ1-5; D gene unclear. Germline CDR1 SNHLY, CDR2 FYNNEI. The CDR3 contains 15 residues. V lost 6 bases to trimming and J lost 3 bases, with 15 bases between them. Here the CDR3 reads CASRGISGNNQPQHF. The CDR3, as DNA: TGTGCCAGCAGGGGGATTTCTGGGAACAATCAGCCCCAGCATTTT. Full variable domain (outside the CDR3, taken from reference TRBV2 and TRBJ1-5): EPEVTQTPSHQVTQMGQEVILRCVPISNHLYFYWYRQILGQKVEFLVSFYNNEISEKSEIFDDQFSVERPDGSNFTLKIRSTKLEDSAMYFCASRGISGNNQPQHFGDGTRLSIL.

This clonotype was recorded a few times. V and J are TRBV7-8 and TRBJ2-5; 14 nucleotides line up with TRBD2. Trimming took 7 bases from V and 1 from J; bases not matched to a gene: 5. Germline V CDR1 and CDR2: SGHVS, FQNEAQ. The length of the CDR3 is 16 residues. The CDR3 DNA reads TGTGCCAGCATCCTAGGGACTAGCGGGAGCCAAGAGACCCAGTACTTC. It translates to CASILGTSGSQETQYF.

This chain uses TRBV2 with TRBJ2-2, with 9 positions matching TRBD2. Germline CDR1 and CDR2: SNHLY and FYNNEI. V was pared by 6 bases and J by 10 bases, with 15 bases of the junction left unmatched. The CDR3 sequence is 16 residues long. Here the CDR3 DNA reads TGTGCCAGCAGCCAAGGTTTGGCTAGCGGGGCACAGGAGCTGTTTTTT. Translated: CASSQGLASGAQELFF.

The rearrangement links TRBV19 to TRBJ1-1, with D perhaps TRBD1 (5 bases). V was shortened by 3 bases and J by 5 bases, with 16 bases between the two germline ends. CDR3 length: 15 amino acids. Germline values: CDR1 LNHDA, CDR2 SQIVND (reference sequence). CDR3 DNA: TGTGCCAGTAGTATCGCGTTGGGGGGAGGAACTGAAGCTTTCTTT. This sequence encodes CASSIALGGGTEAFF.

Ten or more counts support this clonotype. The chain carries TRBV7-2 and TRBJ2-5; 12 nucleotides match TRBD2. CDR1 is SGHTA and CDR2 is FQGNSA in the germline V gene. There are 16 residues in the CDR3. The V and J ends lost 1 base and 1 base, in that order; junction bases with no gene match: 1. CDR3 nucleotide sequence: TGTGCCAGCAGCTTAGGACTAGCGGGGGTCCAAGAGACCCAGTACTTC. Translated: CASSLGLAGVQETQYF.

This sequence joins TRBV2 and TRBJ2-5; 7 bases align to TRBD1. The V segment lost 4 bases and the J segment 6 bases; nucleotides outside the gene matches: 14. The germline gives CDR1 SNHLY, CDR2 FYNNEI. This CDR3 spans 16 amino acids. The CDR3 DNA reads TGTGCCAGCAGTGCCAACACAGGGGCGGCACGGAAGACCCAGTACTTC. Its translation: CASSANTGAARKTQYF.

The gene calls are TRBV2 and TRBJ1-1; weak D call: TRBD1 (5 bases). Germline V gene data show CDR1 as SNHLY and CDR2 as FYNNEI. The CDR3 is 14 amino acids. The CDR3 sequence is CARRGAVGSAEAFF. CDR3 nucleotides: TGTGCGCGCAGAGGGGCAGTCGGGAGCGCTGAAGCTTTCTTT.

This sequence joins TRBV2 and TRBJ2-7, with D perhaps matching TRBD1 or TRBD2 (6 bases each). Germline CDR1 is SNHLY and CDR2 is FYNNEI. The V end lost 10 bases, the J end lost 2 bases, and 12 bases lay between the germline ends. The CDR3 is 12 amino acids. The CDR3 bases are TGTGCCACCGGGGGACAAGCCTACGAGCAGTACTTC. It codes for CATGGQAYEQYF. The variable domain in full, completed from reference TRBV2 and TRBJ2-7, reads EPEVTQTPSHQVTQMGQEVILRCVPISNHLYFYWYRQILGQKVEFLVSFYNNEISEKSEIFDDQFSVERPDGSNFTLKIRSTKLEDSAMYFCATGGQAYEQYFGPGTRLTVT.

Many counts were recorded for this clonotype. This chain links TRBV7-2 with TRBJ2-5; D call uncertain. Germline CDR1 is SGHTA and CDR2 is FQGNSA. The CDR3 is 14 amino acids. V shed 4 bases and J shed 3 bases, with 12 bases lying between them. The CDR3, as DNA: TGTGCCAGCAGCTCCGCGGCGGTAGAAGAGACCCAGTACTTC. Its protein is CASSSAAVEETQYF.

In its sample, this clonotype was seen a few times. The chain recombines TRBV4-2 with TRBJ2-3, with TRBD2 identical over 11 bases. The V gene end was trimmed by 2 bases and the J gene end by 6 bases; junction bases not matched to a gene: 4. The CDR3 has 15 amino acids. Germline V CDR1 and CDR2: LGHNA, YNFKEQ. This CDR3 is CASSQTSGGPDTQYF. For the CDR3, the DNA is TGTGCCAGCAGCCAAACTAGCGGGGGTCCCGATACGCAGTATTTT.

CDR3 sequence: CASSIASRSNQPQHF. DNA of the CDR3: TGTGCCAGTAGTATAGCCTCACGGAGCAATCAGCCCCAGCATTTT. The chain is built from TRBV19 and TRBJ1-5; D gene uncertain. The V gene lost 1 base and the J gene lost 1 base, with 8 bases spanning the gap. CDR1 is LNHDA, CDR2 SQIVND, per germline (reference sequence). This CDR3 has 15 residues.

CDR3 in amino acids: CASSFAEADTQYF. CDR3 coding DNA: TGTGCCAGCAGCTTTGCGGAGGCAGATACGCAGTATTTT. This sequence joins TRBV5-4 and TRBJ2-3, with D maybe TRBD2 (5 bases). The ends were cut back, 2 bases at V and 4 bases at J, with 8 bases in the middle. Germline CDR1 is SGHNT and CDR2 is YYREEE (reference sequence). This CDR3 comprises 13 residues.

To note about this clonotype: This may stem from a read error, because a much larger clone lies one nucleotide away. The J gene is TRBJ1-2, the V gene TRBV7-2; D is unresolved. Germline loops: CDR1 SGHTA, CDR2 FQGNSA. The CDR3 has 14 amino acids. Trimming removed 5 bases at V and 4 bases at J, with 14 bases between. CDR3: CASSPHPHSYGYTF. The CDR3 nucleotides read TGTGCCAGCAGCCCCCACCCCCACAGCTATGGCTACACCTTC.

V gene TRBV25-1 combines with J gene TRBJ1-2; D may be TRBD1 (5 bases). V was pared by 1 base and J by 4 bases, with 13 bases between. Looked up from germline, CDR1 is MGHDK and CDR2 is SYGVNS. This CDR3 region has 15 residues. CDR3 sequence reads: CASSESWVGAYGYTF. The CDR3 DNA is TGTGCCAGCAGTGAATCCTGGGTAGGGGCCTATGGCTACACCTTC.

This clonotype was found a few times. The genes are TRBV7-2 and TRBJ2-5; 15 nucleotides match TRBD2. Germline-derived CDR1 and CDR2 are SGHTA and FQGNSA. The V segment lost 5 bases and the J segment 8 bases; nucleotides outside the gene matches: 6. The CDR3 runs 15 residues. The CDR3 bases are TGTGCCAGCAGCCCCGGACTAGCGGGGGGGGTTACCCAGTACTTC. This codes for CASSPGLAGGVTQYF. The full variable domain, in which reference TRBV7-2 and TRBJ2-5 provide the parts outside the CDR3, is GAGVSQSPSNKVTEKGKDVELRCDPISGHTALYWYRQSLGQGLEFLIYFQGNSAPDKSGLPSDRFSAERTGGSVSTLTIQRTQQEDSAVYLCASSPGLAGGVTQYFGPGTRLLVL.